This is a list of T cell receptor beta chains from one sample in a study of T-cell reconstitution after alpha-beta-depleted transplantation in children. TCRdb reprocessed the PCR reads with MiXCR, giving one entry per CDR3 protein. The data contain some 450,000 distinct CDR3 sequences, 43% of them seen just once; the ten biggest clones take up 27%. Source: PBMCs, taken before TCRalphabeta/CD19-depleted stem cell transplant. These receptors originate from a girl aged 2 to 9 with aplastic anemia, due to receive a stem cell transplant. Each CDR3 is given with its conserved first and last residue. The D gene is left open where the match is weak. Size values are once, few and many counts, or a class for expanded clones, and some rows have none.

>TRBV4-1|TRBD2|TRBJ2-3|few
TGCGCCAGCAGCCAAGAATTAAGCGGGATTAGCACAGATACGCAGTATTTT
CASSQELSGISTDTQYF
>TRBV12-3/TRBV12-4|TRBD2|TRBJ2-3|many
TGTGCCAGCAGCCTGCGCCGGGAGGGCCGAGATACGCAGTATTTT
CASSLRREGRDTQYF
>TRBV28|TRBD2|TRBJ2-3|NA
TGTGCCAGCGAGACTAGCGGAAGCGATACGCAGTATTTT
CASETSGSDTQYF
>TRBV15|NA|TRBJ2-1|NA
TGTGCCACCAGCAGAGATCCGGGGTCGGGGAATGAGCAGTTCTTC
CATSRDPGSGNEQFF
>TRBV7-9|NA|TRBJ2-5|NA
TGTGCCAGCAGCTTAACAAGGGGGGACTATAGCCAAGAGACCCAGTACTTC
CASSLTRGDYSQETQYF
>TRBV11-3|NA|TRBJ2-1|many
TGTGCCAGCAGCTACGGGCCCCTGAATGAGCAGTTCTTC
CASSYGPLNEQFF
>TRBV5-1|NA|TRBJ2-1|few
TGCGCCAGCAGCTTTAACTCATACTACAATGAGCAGTTCTTC
CASSFNSYYNEQFF
>TRBV29-1|NA|TRBJ2-1|many
TGCAGCGTTGATTTCGGCGCTGCTTGGTTCTTC
CSVDFGAAWFF
>TRBV27|NA|TRBJ2-2|NA
TGTGCCAGCAGTTCCGGTTATGATCTCGGGGAGCTGTTTTTT
CASSSGYDLGELFF
>TRBV20-1|TRBD1|TRBJ1-4|many
TGCAGTGCGTTAGGGACAGGGAAGGGTGAAAAACTGTTTTTT
CSALGTGKGEKLFF
>TRBV12-3/TRBV12-4|NA|TRBJ2-3|NA
TGTGCCAGCAGTTTGATGACACTCACAGATACGCAGTATTTT
CASSLMTLTDTQYF
>TRBV28|NA|TRBJ2-7|NA
TGTGCCAGCAGATTTACAGGTTTCGAGCAGTACTTC
CASRFTGFEQYF
>TRBV20-1|NA|TRBJ2-5|many
TGCAGTGCCCGCCGGGGAGTATGGGAGGAGACCCAGTACTTC
CSARRGVWEETQYF
>TRBV27|NA|TRBJ2-7|many
TGTGCCAGCAGTCCGCTTTCGCACGAGCAGTACTTC
CASSPLSHEQYF
>TRBV11-2|TRBD2|TRBJ2-3|NA
TGTGCCAGCAGCTCTCGAGCCAAGACTAGCGGGGGAGACCCCAATACGCAGTATTTT
CASSSRAKTSGGDPNTQYF
>TRBV5-1|NA|TRBJ2-3|NA
TGCGCCAGCAGCTTACGGGACCCCCTCACAGATACGCAGTATTTT
CASSLRDPLTDTQYF
>TRBV18|NA|TRBJ1-2|NA
TGTGCCAGCTCACCCCCTGGATATAGTGGCTACACCTTC
CASSPPGYSGYTF
>TRBV11-2|NA|TRBJ2-3|once
TGTGCCAGCAGCTTAGTTGATGGGGCCACAGATACGCAGTATTTT
CASSLVDGATDTQYF
>TRBV20-1|TRBD2|TRBJ2-2|few
TGCAGTGCTAGAGGCGGTAGCGGGAGAAGCGGGGAGCTGTTTTTT
CSARGGSGRSGELFF
>TRBV5-6|TRBD1|TRBJ2-7|NA
TGTGCCAGCAGCTTCAAGGGACAGTTCTACGAGCAGTACTTC
CASSFKGQFYEQYF
>TRBV27|TRBD2|TRBJ2-2|many
TGTGCCAGCAGCCGCCTCACTAGCGGGAGGACCGGGGAGCTGTTTTTT
CASSRLTSGRTGELFF
>TRBV6-2/TRBV6-3|TRBD1|TRBJ2-1|NA
TGTGCCAGCAGCCCCCCCGCAGGGGGTAACTACAATGAGCAGTTCTTC
CASSPPAGGNYNEQFF
>TRBV19|NA|TRBJ2-3|few
TGTGCCAGTAGTATGTCGGGAGCTAGAAGCGCTACGCAGTATTTT
CASSMSGARSATQYF
>TRBV28|TRBD2|TRBJ2-1|once
TGTGCCAGCAGTTTAGAGCGGGGGGGATACTACAATGAGCAGTTCTTC
CASSLERGGYYNEQFF
>TRBV12-3/TRBV12-4|NA|TRBJ2-5|NA
TGTGCCAGCTCACAAGTCCGGGATGGGGAGACCCAGTACTTC
CASSQVRDGETQYF
>TRBV7-9|TRBD2|TRBJ2-3|NA
TGTGCCAGCAGCCCACCAGCGGGAGCCGCAGATACGCAGTATTTT
CASSPPAGAADTQYF
>TRBV24-1|TRBD1|TRBJ1-1|NA
TGTGCCACCAGTGATGGTGACAGGGATGCTTTCTTT
CATSDGDRDAFF
>TRBV12-3/TRBV12-4|NA|TRBJ1-1|few
TGTGCCAGCAGTGTAACAGGCCTCACTGAAGCTTTCTTT
CASSVTGLTEAFF
>TRBV29-1|NA|TRBJ2-7|few
TGCAGCGTTGAAGGGGCACGGACGGGCCACTACGAGCAGTACTTC
CSVEGARTGHYEQYF
>TRBV28|NA|TRBJ2-1|NA
TGTGCCAGCAGGACCCTGAGGGGCTCCTACAATGAGCAGTTCTTC
CASRTLRGSYNEQFF
>TRBV7-2|TRBD2|TRBJ2-3|many
TGTGCCAGCAGCTACGTTGTTAGCGGGCCCACAGATACGCAGTATTTT
CASSYVVSGPTDTQYF
>TRBV7-9|NA|TRBJ2-3|few
TGTGCCAGCAGCTTAACCAGGGATATCGCAGATACGCAGTATTTT
CASSLTRDIADTQYF
>TRBV7-2|TRBD1|TRBJ1-1|many
TGTGCCAGCAGCCGACAGGGGAACACTGAAGCTTTCTTT
CASSRQGNTEAFF
>TRBV19|NA|TRBJ2-7|NA
TGTGCCAGTAGTAAGGCTTCATCAGCTTACGAGCAGTACTTC
CASSKASSAYEQYF
>TRBV7-2|NA|TRBJ2-3|NA
TGTGCCAGCAGCTTAGATGGGGGGGCGGCTACGCAGTATTTT
CASSLDGGAATQYF
>TRBV12-3/TRBV12-4|TRBD1|TRBJ2-7|many
TGTGCCAGCAGCGAGCAGGGGGACCCCTACGAGCAGTACTTC
CASSEQGDPYEQYF
>TRBV7-2|TRBD1|TRBJ1-5|NA
TGTGCCAGCAGCTTAGGGGGACCCGGGACAGGGACCCAGCATTTT
CASSLGGPGTGTQHF
>TRBV19|NA|TRBJ2-1|NA
TGTGCCAGTAGTCCCCGGGGTAGCACCTACAATGAGCAGTTCTTC
CASSPRGSTYNEQFF
>TRBV7-8|TRBD2|TRBJ2-7|NA
TGTGCCAGCAGCTTAGCGCCTTCGTCCCTAGCGGGAGGCTACGAGCAGTACTTC
CASSLAPSSLAGGYEQYF
>TRBV7-9|NA|TRBJ1-1|many
TGTGCCAGCAGTTTAGGGGACGGGCTAGGAGCTTTCTTT
CASSLGDGLGAFF
>TRBV20-1|NA|TRBJ2-7|few
TGCAGTGCTAGTGACGTAGCCAGGGCGGCTCTCGAGCAGTACTTC
CSASDVARAALEQYF
>TRBV7-3|TRBD2|TRBJ2-7|NA
TGTGCCAGCAGCCTTTCGGGGGGGCCCCACGAGCAGTACTTC
CASSLSGGPHEQYF
>TRBV5-1|NA|TRBJ2-3|NA
TGCGCCAGCAGCTCCTCCTCGGACTTTGACACAGATACGCAGTATTTT
CASSSSSDFDTDTQYF
>TRBV7-2|NA|TRBJ2-7|NA
TGTGCCAGCAGCTTAGGCTTTGTTCCCGCCTACGAGCAGTACTTC
CASSLGFVPAYEQYF
>TRBV11-2|NA|TRBJ1-4|NA
TGTGCCAGCAGCTCTGGGAATGAAAAACTGTTTTTT
CASSSGNEKLFF
>TRBV6-4|NA|TRBJ2-1|many
TGTGCCAGCAGTGAACAGGGAAGTGAGCAGTTCTTC
CASSEQGSEQFF